This record covers a single TCR beta chain. This entry belongs to a study of blood T cell repertoires in COVID-19. For the study at large: Sample material is recorded as cDNA or gDNA derived from T cells, B-cell-depleted T cells, or PBMCs.

As handled by the study authors: For nucleated cells, counts were estimated from reference gene primer amplification. Method: immunoSEQ multiplex PCR; TCRdb's copy keeps in-frame clones and lacks some. The V and J calls and clone size were taken over from that table, and D and trimming were inferred from the DNA. Among 50,000 to 80,000 clones listed, about 93% were seen once. CDR3 size: 15 residues. The sample comprised peripheral blood. The TCR sequence derives from a woman at least 80 years old with active COVID-19. V is TRBV1 and J is TRBJ2-2; TRBD2, as called in the table, went unchecked against the DNA. TRBV1 is a pseudogene locus. This chain's CDR3 is CTSSLAGGHTGELFF. The DNA of the CDR3 is TGCACCAGCAGTTTAGCGGGGGGGCACACCGGGGAGCTGTTTTTT.